The 21 T cell receptor beta chains presented below share a single source sample, sequenced in a study of cytomegalovirus exposure and HLA in healthy donors. Profiling relied on immunoSEQ multiplex PCR, and the TCRdb table lists in-frame clones only, not all of them. Seen here are about 330,000 clones, roughly 89% observed once, and the top ten hold over 0.8%. Input material: PBMCs. Receptors were obtained from a woman aged 18-29 years in good health and CMV-seronegative.

The chain joins TRBV7-9 to TRBJ1-3; no clear D gene. V was cut by 8 bases and J by 0 bases, with 11 bases left in between. Per germline, CDR1 SEHNR and CDR2 FQNEAQ (reference sequence). The CDR3 extends over 14 amino acids. The CDR3 sequence is CASEAQNSGNTIYF. Here the CDR3 DNA reads TGTGCCAGCGAGGCACAAAACTCTGGAAACACCATATATTTT.

This clone occurred once. This chain connects TRBV4-3 to TRBJ1-5, with a weak D call TRBD1 (6 bases). CDR3 length: 16 residues. CDR1 is LGHNA and CDR2 is YSLEER in the germline V gene. Trimming pared 3 bases from V and 6 bases from J, leaving 18 bases between. CDR3 coding DNA: TGCGCCAGCAGCCAGACTAATGGACAGCCGGGTCAGCCCCAGCATTTT. The encoded protein is CASSQTNGQPGQPQHF.

The chain combines TRBV19 with TRBJ2-7; 9 bases agree with TRBD1. The CDR3 covers 13 residues. J gave up 5 bases and V 6 bases, and 5 bases lay outside the gene matches. CDR1 LNHDA and CDR2 SQIVND come from the germline V gene (reference sequence). CDR3 in amino acids: CASSPDRGHEQYF. Written as DNA, the CDR3 is TGTGCCAGTAGCCCGGACAGGGGCCACGAGCAGTACTTC. The variable domain in full, with the rest retrieved from reference TRBV19 and TRBJ2-7, is DGGITQSPKYLFRKEGQNVTLSCEQNLNHDAMYWYRQDPGQGLRLIYYSQIVNDFQKGDIAEGYSVSREKKESFPLTVTSAQKNPTAFYLCASSPDRGHEQYFGPGTRLTVT.

The chain has TRBV19 and TRBJ1-5; D might be TRBD1 (6 bases). The CDR3 has 15 residues. V lost 6 bases to trimming and J lost 3 bases, with 15 bases between them. The germline gives CDR1 LNHDA, CDR2 SQIVND (reference sequence). CDR3 protein: CASRSGQGHNQPQHF. The CDR3 DNA follows: TGTGCCAGTAGGAGTGGGCAGGGGCACAATCAGCCCCAGCATTTT.

DNA of the CDR3: TGTGCCAGCAGCCGGACTCCCCAGGAAGAGCAGTACTTC. Amino acids: CASSRTPQEEQYF. The J gene is TRBJ2-7, the V gene TRBV13; D is possibly TRBD2 (5 bases). V lost 5 bases to trimming and J lost 7 bases, with 15 bases between them. The germline CDR1 and CDR2 sequences are PRHDT and FYEKMQ (reference sequence). This CDR3 is built from 13 residues.

Concerning this clone: Germline is not matched at one junction end, which may reflect a read error. The chain recombines TRBV10-3 with TRBJ2-7, with TRBD2 matching 12 bases. The CDR3 is 15 residues long. CDR1 and CDR2 (germline): ENHRY, SYGVKD. The CDR3 region is CAITEWTSGTVEQYF. For the CDR3, the DNA is TGTGCCATCACTGAGTGGACTAGCGGGACGGTCGAGCAGTACTTC.

This clone was counted a single time. The chain carries TRBV11-2 and TRBJ2-7; TRBD1 aligns across 10 bases. The germline gives CDR1 SGHAT, CDR2 FQNNGV. The CDR3 loop spans 13 amino acids. Losses at the gene ends were 6 bases for V and 4 bases for J; bases not matched to a gene: 3. As DNA, the CDR3 is TGTGCCAGCAGGAGGACAGGGGGATACGAGCAGTACTTC. It translates to CASRRTGGYEQYF.

The chain links TRBV14 to TRBJ2-7; no clear D gene. V was cut by 4 bases and J by 9 bases, with 16 bases left in between. The CDR3 has 13 residues. Germline V lookup: CDR1 SGHDN, CDR2 FVKESK. CDR3 sequence reads: CASSPSGVIRQYF. The CDR3 bases are TGTGCCAGCAGCCCCAGTGGTGTGATCCGGCAGTACTTC. Full variable domain (outside the CDR3, taken from reference TRBV14 and TRBJ2-7): EAGVTQFPSHSVIEKGQTVTLRCDPISGHDNLYWYRRVMGKEIKFLLHFVKESKQDESGMPNNRFLAERTGGTYSTLKVQPAELEDSGVYFCASSPSGVIRQYFGPGTRLTVT.

The chain couples TRBV4-2 to TRBJ2-1; D is ambiguous. There are 12 residues in the CDR3. V lost 0 bases and J lost 14, with 11 bases in between. Germline CDR1 is LGHNA and CDR2 is YNFKEQ. The CDR3 DNA reads as TGTGCCAGCAGCCAAGATATGATAGCTAAGTTCTTC. Translation: CASSQDMIAKFF.

This clone was recorded a few times. The chain uses TRBV7-3 and TRBJ1-2, with D unresolved. CDR3 length equals 13 residues. CDR1 is SGHTA and CDR2 is FQGTGA in the germline V gene. V lost 5 bases, J lost 0 bases, and 7 bases lay in between. CDR3 region: CASSEQPNYGYTF. CDR3 in DNA: TGTGCCAGCAGCGAACAGCCTAACTATGGCTACACCTTC.

The table lists this clone with a count of one. The chain carries TRBV18 and TRBJ1-1, with no clear D. CDR3 length: 13 residues. CDR1 KGHSH and CDR2 LQKENI come from the germline V gene. The V end was cut by 3 bases, the J end by 1 base, with 6 bases between. CDR3: CASSPTRNTEAFF. Written as DNA, the CDR3 is TGTGCCAGCTCACCTACAAGGAACACTGAAGCTTTCTTT.

The rearrangement joins TRBV5-1 to TRBJ1-1; 11 nucleotides agree with TRBD1. This CDR3 is built from 14 residues. V lost 4 bases to trimming and J lost 4 bases; unmatched junction nucleotides: 3. In germline, CDR1 is SGHRS, CDR2 YFSETQ. In DNA, the CDR3 is TGCGCCAGCAGCACGGGACAGGGGGGCACTGAAGCTTTCTTT. Translation gives CASSTGQGGTEAFF. The entire variable domain, with the rest obtained from reference TRBV5-1 and TRBJ1-1, is as follows: KAGVTQTPRYLIKTRGQQVTLSCSPISGHRSVSWYQQTPGQGLQFLFEYFSETQRNKGNFPGRFSGRQFSNSRSEMNVSTLELGDSALYLCASSTGQGGTEAFFGQGTRLTVV.

This clone was detected only a few times. Here the CDR3 DNA reads TGTGCCAGCAGTCTAGCGGGAGTTGAGCAGTTCTTC. Translated: CASSLAGVEQFF. The chain is built from TRBV2 and TRBJ2-1; 10 bases are shared with TRBD2. CDR3 length: 12 amino acids. Trimming took 5 bases from V and 9 from J; bases not matched to a gene: 1. CDR1 SNHLY and CDR2 FYNNEI come from the germline V gene.

The chain recombines TRBV19 with TRBJ1-1; 9 bases agree with TRBD1. Germline V CDR1 and CDR2: LNHDA, SQIVND (reference sequence). The ends lost 1 base at V and 9 bases at J; junction bases unmatched: 9. The CDR3 has 15 amino acids. The CDR3 coding sequence is TGTGCCAGTAGTATAGGAGCACGGGACAGGGAGAAAGCTTTCTTT. This encodes CASSIGARDREKAFF. Filled out from reference TRBV19 and TRBJ1-1, the complete variable domain reads DGGITQSPKYLFRKEGQNVTLSCEQNLNHDAMYWYRQDPGQGLRLIYYSQIVNDFQKGDIAEGYSVSREKKESFPLTVTSAQKNPTAFYLCASSIGARDREKAFFGQGTRLTVV.

The V and J genes are TRBV2 and TRBJ1-5; a possible D gene is TRBD1 (6 bases). Germline V gene lookup returns CDR1 SNHLY and CDR2 FYNNEI. This CDR3 region has 15 residues. Deletions cut 7 bases from V and 1 base from J, with 14 bases between. The CDR3: CASKGRGGSNQPQHF. The CDR3 bases are TGTGCCAGCAAGGGCAGGGGAGGGAGCAATCAGCCCCAGCATTTT.

The genes are TRBV28 and TRBJ1-1, with no clear D. Per germline, CDR1 MDHEN and CDR2 SYDVKM. This CDR3 is 13 amino acids long. Between the trimmed V and J ends, which lost 3 bases and 4 bases, there was a span of 9 bases. This CDR3 is CASSFPGGTEAFF. DNA of the CDR3: TGTGCCAGCAGTTTTCCGGGTGGCACTGAAGCTTTCTTT.

V is TRBV5-4 and J is TRBJ1-2, with D possibly matching TRBD1 (5 bases). Trimming took 1 base from V and 2 from J, leaving 24 bases between them. The germline CDR1 and CDR2 sequences are SGHNT and YYREEE (reference sequence). The CDR3 runs 19 residues. The CDR3: CASSLSYWGESSSNYGYTF. CDR3 in DNA: TGTGCCAGCAGCTTGAGTTATTGGGGGGAGTCAAGCAGCAACTATGGCTACACCTTC.

On this clone itself: This same CDR3 is encoded by further DNA sequences in the sample. The chain is built from TRBV6-1 and TRBJ2-5, with TRBD1 matching 7 bases. The CDR3 extends over 13 amino acids. The germline V gene encodes CDR1 MNHNS and CDR2 SASEGT. Germline trimming cut 3 bases from V and 5 bases from J; bases unmatched to any gene: 3. DNA of the CDR3: TGTGCCAGCAGTGACGGGACAGAGGAGACCCAGTACTTC. The encoded protein is CASSDGTEETQYF.

A few counts support this clone. The V gene is TRBV4-1, the J gene TRBJ1-1, with D possibly being TRBD1 (5 bases). Germline CDR1 reads MGHRA; CDR2 reads YSYEKL. This CDR3 contains 14 residues. V was clipped by 4 bases and J by 1 base, with 10 bases between them. The CDR3 is CASSLGPANTEAFF. Written as DNA, the CDR3 is TGCGCCAGCAGCCTGGGGCCAGCGAACACTGAAGCTTTCTTT.

J is TRBJ1-1 and V is TRBV29-1, with 8 bases lining up with TRBD1. The V and J ends lost 6 bases and 1 base, in that order; junction bases with no gene match: 1. This CDR3 is 12 amino acids long. Germline V gene sequence: CDR1 SQVTM, CDR2 ANQGSEA. CDR3 nucleotides: TGCAGCGTCGGGACAGGGAACACTGAAGCTTTCTTT. Protein product: CSVGTGNTEAFF.

J is TRBJ2-3 and V is TRBV2; 10 nucleotides align to TRBD2. The CDR3 contains 15 residues. V was pared by 6 bases and J by 1 base, with 4 bases of the junction left unmatched. Germline CDR1 reads SNHLY; CDR2 reads FYNNEI. As DNA, the CDR3 is TGTGCCAGCAGCGTAGCGGGAGGAGGCACAGATACGCAGTATTTT. This gives the protein CASSVAGGGTDTQYF.